This TCR beta chain stems from a study of blood T cell repertoires in COVID-19. Study summary: PBMCs, B-cell-depleted T cells, or T cells provided the cDNA or gDNA that made up the material.

This CDR3 has 13 residues. Germline CDR1 is SQVTM and CDR2 is ANQGSEA. Between the trimmed V and J ends, which lost 8 bases and 4 bases, there was a span of 17 bases. Authors' processing steps: Reference gene primer amplification in the assay estimated nucleated cell counts. Some clones are missing from TCRdb's copy, which holds only in-frame ones; the method was immunoSEQ multiplex PCR. That table furnishes V, J and clone size, whereas the DNA furnished D and trimming. The table lists 250,000 to 350,000 clones, around 87% of them singletons. This TCR was sampled from a woman aged 45 to 65 with active or convalescent COVID-19. The chain links TRBV29-1 to TRBJ1-2; unclear D gene. Input material: peripheral blood. Here the CDR3 reads CSCSKAGSYGYTF. For the CDR3, the DNA is TGCAGCTGCAGTAAGGCGGGGTCCTATGGCTACACCTTC.